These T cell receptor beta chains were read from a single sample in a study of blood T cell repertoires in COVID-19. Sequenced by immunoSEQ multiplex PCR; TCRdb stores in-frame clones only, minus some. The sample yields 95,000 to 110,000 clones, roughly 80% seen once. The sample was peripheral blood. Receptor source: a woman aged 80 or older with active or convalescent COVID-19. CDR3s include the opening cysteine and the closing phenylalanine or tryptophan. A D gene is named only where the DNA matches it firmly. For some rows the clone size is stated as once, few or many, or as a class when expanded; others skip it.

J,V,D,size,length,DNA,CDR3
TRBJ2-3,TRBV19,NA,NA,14,TGTGCCAGTAGTATCCCCGGGGGTCCCGATACGCAGTATTTT,CASSIPGGPDTQYF
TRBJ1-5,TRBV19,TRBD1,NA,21,TGTGCCAGTAGTATGGGCGCTTCTTGGACAGGGGGGCGATATAGCAATCAGCCCCAGCATTTT,CASSMGASWTGGRYSNQPQHF
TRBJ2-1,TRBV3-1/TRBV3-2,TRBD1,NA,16,TGTGCCAGCAGCCAAATCGACAGGGGTAGGCCCAATGAGCAGTTCTTC,CASSQIDRGRPNEQFF
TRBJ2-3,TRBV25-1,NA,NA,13,TGTGCCAGCAGTGCAACTAGCACAGATACGCAGTATTTT,CASSATSTDTQYF
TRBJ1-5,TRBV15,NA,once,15,TGTGCCACCAGCAGAGATACAGGAAGCCTAGGGCCCCAGCATTTT,CATSRDTGSLGPQHF
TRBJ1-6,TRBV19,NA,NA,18,TGTGCCAGTAGTATAGATCCCCCAGGATCCGGCAGGAATTCACCCCTCCACTTT,CASSIDPPGSGRNSPLHF
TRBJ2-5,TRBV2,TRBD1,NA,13,TGTGCCAGCCAACAGGGGTCCGGAGAGACCCAGTACTTC,CASQQGSGETQYF
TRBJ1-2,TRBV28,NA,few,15,TGTGCCAGCAGTTTACCAACAGGGCTGGGCTATGGCTACACCTTC,CASSLPTGLGYGYTF
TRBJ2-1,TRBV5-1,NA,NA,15,TGCGCCAGCAGCTTGGCCTGGGGTTCGGGGAATGAGCAGTTCTTC,CASSLAWGSGNEQFF
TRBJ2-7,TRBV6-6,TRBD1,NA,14,TGTGCCAGCAGCCTCCCCGGGACAGGGGGCGAGCAGTACTTC,CASSLPGTGGEQYF
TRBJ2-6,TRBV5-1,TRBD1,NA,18,TGCGCCAGCAGCTTGGAGATGCAGGGGGCTTCTGGGGCCAACGTCCTGACTTTC,CASSLEMQGASGANVLTF